This TCR beta chain came from a study of CD4 T cells in relation to SARS-CoV-2 and coronaviruses. The wider study: The HLA restriction of the shared crossreactive spike epitopes was mapped.

V lost 10 bases, J lost 6 bases, and 6 bases lay in between. CDR3 length equals 9 residues. CDR1 MGHDK and CDR2 SYGVNS come from the germline V gene. Profiled with immunoSEQ multiplex PCR; TCRdb holds only in-frame clones, not every one. The sample carries around 15,000 clones, 65% to 85% recorded once. Note on this clone: Its antigen remains unidentified.

Before the COVID-19 pandemic, during about 2010-2018, CD4+ T cells were taken from unexposed donors. The cells were cultured for about 10 days before CD4+ T cells were isolated. This receptor was obtained from a human donor in good health. Sequencing was done on a sample of CD4+ T cells from PBMCs, cultured in vitro. The chain is built from TRBV25-1 and TRBJ2-5; D uncertain. The CDR3 DNA follows: TGTGCCACCCCGAAGACCCAGTACTTC. This translates into CATPKTQYF.